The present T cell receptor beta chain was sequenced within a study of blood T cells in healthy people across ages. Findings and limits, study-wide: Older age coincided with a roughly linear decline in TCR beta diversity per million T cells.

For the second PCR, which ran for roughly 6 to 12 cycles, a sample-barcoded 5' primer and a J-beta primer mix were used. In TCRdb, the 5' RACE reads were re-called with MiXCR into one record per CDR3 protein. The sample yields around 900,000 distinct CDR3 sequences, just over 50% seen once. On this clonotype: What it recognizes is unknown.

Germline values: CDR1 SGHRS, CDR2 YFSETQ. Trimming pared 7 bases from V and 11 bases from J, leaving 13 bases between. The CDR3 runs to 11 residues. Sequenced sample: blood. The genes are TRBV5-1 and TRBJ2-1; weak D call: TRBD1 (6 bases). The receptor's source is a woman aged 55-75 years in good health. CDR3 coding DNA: TGCGCCAGCTCCCTTACAGGGAAGCAGTTCTTC. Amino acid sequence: CASSLTGKQFF.